The 14 T cell receptor beta chains below come from one sample, sequenced in a study of T cells in Graves' hyperthyroidism and ophthalmopathy. From RNA transcripts, TCR beta CDR3 regions were amplified. During a first-round RT-PCR of the TCR CDR3, the HTBI primer set was used. TCRdb fed the multiplex PCR reads into MiXCR, producing one record per CDR3 protein. Among approximately 710,000 distinct CDR3 sequences listed, approximately 15% were seen once. Sequenced material: blood. The receptors shown here come from a man aged 50 or older with Graves' hyperthyroidism.

This clonotype has just a few counts. V and J are TRBV6-2 or TRBV6-3 and TRBJ2-3; no definite D call. The V and J ends lost 2 bases and 1 base respectively, with 10 bases between them. Germline V gene data show CDR1 as MNHEY and CDR2 as SVGEGT. The CDR3 contains 15 residues. In nucleotides, the CDR3 is TGTGCCAGCAGTTACCAACTATTCGGCACAGATACGCAGTATTTT. Its translation is CASSYQLFGTDTQYF.

The chain joins TRBV27 to TRBJ2-1; unclear D gene. The CDR3 loop spans 11 amino acids. Germline values: CDR1 MNHEY, CDR2 SMNVEV (reference sequence). V lost 4 bases, J lost 8 bases, and 6 bases lay in between. The CDR3 is CASSSQDEQFF. CDR3 coding DNA: TGTGCCAGCAGTTCGCAGGATGAGCAGTTCTTC.

This clonotype was recorded many times. J is TRBJ2-1 and V is TRBV11-2, with TRBD2 as a possible D gene (6 bases). The V gene lost 0 bases and the J gene lost 2 bases, with 11 bases spanning the gap. CDR3 length: 16 amino acids. Germline CDR1 is SGHAT and CDR2 is FQNNGV. The CDR3 region has the DNA TGTGCCAGCAGCTTAGACGGGGGAGCGGCCTACAATGAGCAGTTCTTC. Translating it yields CASSLDGGAAYNEQFF.

This clonotype showed up many times. The chain carries TRBV7-8 and TRBJ1-5; 10 bases align to TRBD1. Looked up from germline, CDR1 is SGHVS and CDR2 is FQNEAQ. V lost 5 bases, J lost 7 bases, and 8 bases stayed unmatched. The CDR3 consists of 15 residues. CDR3 loop: CASSPTGGVGQPQHF. The CDR3 DNA sequence: TGTGCCAGCAGCCCGACAGGGGGCGTTGGGCAGCCCCAGCATTTT.

This clonotype was detected only a few times. A much larger clone is a single base away; this may be a read error. This rearrangement joins TRBV20-1 to TRBJ2-5; D is unresolved. V lost 6 bases and J 0 bases, leaving 5 bases between the germline ends. Germline V gene data show CDR1 as DFQATT and CDR2 as SNEGSKA (reference sequence). CDR3 length: 11 amino acids. The CDR3 DNA is TGCAGTGCCGAGAACCAAGAGACCCAGTACTTC. Amino acid sequence: CSAENQETQYF.

This clonotype was recorded a few times. The V gene is TRBV4-1, the J gene TRBJ2-1; 7 bases are a match to TRBD2. Losses at the gene ends were 0 bases for V and 10 bases for J; bases not matched to a gene: 6. Germline loops: CDR1 MGHRA, CDR2 YSYEKL. The CDR3 extends over 14 amino acids. The CDR3 coding sequence is TGCGCCAGCAGCCAAGATCGGGAGGTACGGGAGCAGTTCTTC. It translates to CASSQDREVREQFF.

This clonotype was seen more than once but under ten times. The CDR3 DNA reads as TGTGCCAGCAGCAAAGGCGGACTGCCTAGCTCCTACGAGCAGTACTTC. It translates to CASSKGGLPSSYEQYF. The chain has TRBV28 and TRBJ2-7; TRBD2 might be the D (5 bases). Germline V lookup: CDR1 MDHEN, CDR2 SYDVKM. The germline V and J ends were trimmed by 6 bases and 0 bases, with 18 bases remaining between them. The length of the CDR3 is 16 residues.

The chain is built from TRBV19 and TRBJ2-2; 9 bases map to TRBD2. Unmatched junction bases numbered 2, after V lost 3 bases and J lost 6 bases. Germline CDR1 reads LNHDA; CDR2 reads SQIVND (reference sequence). This CDR3 is built from 14 residues. The CDR3 DNA reads TGTGCCAGTAGTATCGGGACTAGCTCCGGGGAGCTGTTTTTT. It yields the protein CASSIGTSSGELFF.

This clonotype came up many times. The chain is built from TRBV27 and TRBJ2-1, with 10 bases lining up with TRBD1. CDR3 length equals 15 residues. Germline CDR1 reads MNHEY; CDR2 reads SMNVEV (reference sequence). V gave up 6 bases and J gave up 1 base; unmatched junction bases: 3. CDR3 coding DNA: TGTGCCAGCAGGGCGGACAGGGGGTCCTACAATGAGCAGTTCTTC. This translates into CASRADRGSYNEQFF.

This clonotype has at least ten counts. The chain uses TRBV28 and TRBJ2-7; D ambiguous. Trimming took off 3 bases at V and 6 bases at J, with 12 bases between the two ends. Germline V gene lookup returns CDR1 MDHEN and CDR2 SYDVKM. The CDR3 length is 13 residues. CDR3: CASSFVGPSEQYF. As DNA, the CDR3 is TGTGCCAGCAGTTTTGTGGGCCCGAGCGAGCAGTACTTC.

This clonotype appeared many times. V gene TRBV10-3 combines with J gene TRBJ2-1, with a possible D match to TRBD1 (6 bases). V was clipped by 5 bases and J by 7 bases, with 21 bases between them. CDR1 is ENHRY and CDR2 is SYGVKD in the germline V gene. CDR3 length: 16 amino acids. DNA for the CDR3: TGTGCCATCAGTCAAACCCCCCAGGGGACGGTTAATGAGCAGTTCTTC. It encodes CAISQTPQGTVNEQFF.

The rearrangement joins TRBV4-1 to TRBJ2-2; 10 bases match TRBD1. CDR1 is MGHRA and CDR2 is YSYEKL in the germline V gene. This CDR3 comprises 15 residues. The V gene end was trimmed by 5 bases and the J gene end by 4 bases; junction bases not matched to a gene: 4. CDR3: CASSIRDRGTGELFF. In DNA form, the CDR3 reads TGCGCCAGCAGCATCCGGGACAGGGGCACCGGGGAGCTGTTTTTT.

The chain recombines TRBV3-1 with TRBJ2-1, with TRBD2 matching 11 bases. Germline V CDR1 and CDR2: LGHDT, YNNKEL (reference sequence). The V gene end was trimmed by 2 bases and the J gene end by 7 bases; junction bases not matched to a gene: 4. The CDR3 totals 15 residues. The CDR3 DNA is TGTGCCAGCAGCCAAAGACTAGCGGGAAGGAATGAGCAGTTCTTC. As protein: CASSQRLAGRNEQFF.

The chain combines TRBV7-8 with TRBJ2-4; TRBD1 matches 8 bases. CDR1 SGHVS and CDR2 FQNEAQ come from the germline V gene. The length of the CDR3 is 16 residues. J was trimmed by 3 bases and V by 3 bases; bases with no gene match: 7. In DNA, the CDR3 is TGTGCCAGCAGCTTTTTGCAGGGGGCGGTCAAAAACATTCAGTACTTC. This sequence encodes CASSFLQGAVKNIQYF.